This record concerns one TCR beta chain sequence. This entry belongs to a study of blood T cell repertoires in COVID-19. TCRdb's copy holds only in-frame clones and misses some; the assay was immunoSEQ multiplex PCR. This sample has about 100,000 clones, with approximately 80% found just once. Germline assignment: CDR1 KGHSH and CDR2 LQKENI. Trimming removed 2 bases from V and 0 bases from J, with 19 bases in between. CDR3 length equals 18 residues. The specimen sequenced was peripheral blood. The source of this sequence is a man between 50 and 59 years old with active or convalescent COVID-19. This chain joins TRBV18 and TRBJ2-5; D possibly corresponds to TRBD2 (5 bases). CDR3 nucleotides: TGTGCCAGCTCACCATCCGTCAGGAGGACGGAGTACCAAGAGACCCAGTACTTC. This sequence encodes CASSPSVRRTEYQETQYF.